Below, one T cell receptor beta chain is given with its context. This sample stems from a study of blood T cell repertoires in COVID-19. Sequencing was performed with immunoSEQ multiplex PCR; in TCRdb, only in-frame clones are kept and a portion is missing. The table records approximately 150,000 clones, approximately 90% of them present only once. The CDR3 extends over 14 amino acids. CDR1 and CDR2 (germline): MNHNS, SASEGT. The ends were cut back, 2 bases at V and 3 bases at J, with 10 bases in the middle. The rearrangement uses TRBV6-1 and TRBJ1-2; maybe TRBD1 (5 bases). This receptor was taken from a woman in her sixties or seventies with active or convalescent COVID-19. The sample taken for sequencing was peripheral blood. CDR3 nucleotide sequence: TGTGCCAGCAGTGAACCGACAGCTTACTATGGCTACACCTTC. Translating it yields CASSEPTAYYGYTF.